The 5 T cell receptor beta chains in this list originate from one sample, sequenced in a study of blood T cell repertoires in COVID-19. Clones were sequenced by immunoSEQ multiplex PCR, and TCRdb holds only the in-frame ones, with some missing. The repertoire holds about 220,000 clones, with roughly 85% as singletons. What was sequenced was peripheral blood. The source of these receptors is a woman between 65 and 79 years old with COVID-19, enrolled during active disease.

This clone has just a few counts. The rearrangement links TRBV19 to TRBJ1-2, with 7 bases identical to TRBD1. CDR3 size: 14 residues. CDR1 LNHDA and CDR2 SQIVND come from the germline V gene (reference sequence). The V and J ends lost 2 bases and 8 bases, in that order; junction bases with no gene match: 8. In nucleotides, the CDR3 is TGTGCCAGTAGTATAAGTAGGGGGCGTGGGGGCTACACCTTC. Its protein product is CASSISRGRGGYTF.

The chain is built from TRBV11-2 and TRBJ1-2; 10 bases are shared with TRBD1. The CDR3 has 16 amino acids. In germline, CDR1 is SGHAT, CDR2 FQNNGV. V lost 5 bases and J lost 0; bases outside the gene matches: 6. The CDR3 here is CASSRDRGPPNYGYTF. In DNA, the CDR3 is TGTGCCAGCAGCCGGGACAGGGGCCCTCCTAACTATGGCTACACCTTC.

This clone occurred once. The chain has TRBV6-2 or TRBV6-3 and TRBJ2-5; 10 bases agree with TRBD2. Germline CDR1 reads MNHEY; CDR2 reads SVGEGT. This CDR3 has 14 residues. The J segment lost 10 bases and the V segment lost 3 bases, leaving 8 bases of the junction unmatched. The CDR3 protein is CASSYLAGVRDQYF. The CDR3 DNA is TGTGCCAGCAGTTATCTAGCGGGGGTGAGAGACCAGTACTTC.

The chain links TRBV5-6 to TRBJ2-7, with 9 bases matching TRBD1. Germline-derived CDR1 and CDR2 are SGHDT and YYEEEE. The V and J ends lost 4 bases and 1 base, in that order; junction bases with no gene match: 6. This CDR3 region has 15 residues. CDR3 region: CASSPFGTGSYEQYF. The CDR3 bases are TGTGCCAGCAGCCCATTTGGGACAGGGTCCTACGAGCAGTACTTC.

The chain links TRBV28 to TRBJ2-1; D possibly corresponds to TRBD2 (5 bases). Germline CDR1 reads MDHEN; CDR2 reads SYDVKM. The CDR3 runs to 21 residues. With 4 bases removed from V and 1 base from J, the gap between germline ends came to 29 bases. The CDR3 loop is CASSSPAVYSGSKRSYNEQFF. The DNA for the CDR3 is TGTGCCAGCAGTTCGCCAGCAGTTTATTCAGGATCGAAGCGGTCCTACAATGAGCAGTTCTTC. Supplemented by reference TRBV28 and TRBJ2-1, the full variable domain reads DVKVTQSSRYLVKRTGEKVFLECVQDMDHENMFWYRQDPGLGLRLIYFSYDVKMKEKGDIPEGYSVSREKKERFSLILESASTNQTSMYLCASSSPAVYSGSKRSYNEQFFGPGTRLTVL.